These 25 T cell receptor beta chains share one sample of origin, sequenced in a study of cytomegalovirus exposure and HLA in healthy donors. Sequenced by immunoSEQ multiplex PCR; TCRdb stores in-frame clones only, minus some. The sample carries about 220,000 clones, about 83% recorded once. Material: PBMCs. These receptors were collected from a man aged 18 to 29 in good health and CMV-seronegative.

This clone was found a few times. The V and J genes are TRBV2 and TRBJ2-7; TRBD2 agrees at 10 bases. V gave up 2 bases and J gave up 5 bases; unmatched junction bases: 6. CDR3 length: 15 residues. Germline CDR1 reads SNHLY; CDR2 reads FYNNEI. CDR3 DNA sequence: TGTGCCAGCAGTGAATCAAGTGGGACTAGCGACGAGCAGTACTTC. Translation: CASSESSGTSDEQYF.

The J gene is TRBJ1-2, the V gene TRBV28, with a weak D call TRBD1 (5 bases). The CDR3 extends over 14 amino acids. Germline assignment: CDR1 MDHEN and CDR2 SYDVKM. The germline V and J ends were trimmed by 3 bases and 4 bases, with 12 bases remaining between them. The CDR3 coding sequence is TGTGCCAGCAGTTTTTATCAGGGCCTCTATGGCTACACCTTC. Amino acids: CASSFYQGLYGYTF.

The rearrangement uses TRBV7-8 and TRBJ1-1; D possibly corresponds to TRBD1 (6 bases). Trimming removed 5 bases at V and 4 bases at J, with 14 bases between. Germline loops: CDR1 SGHVS, CDR2 FQNEAQ. The CDR3 has 14 residues. Written as DNA, the CDR3 is TGTGCCAGCAGCCCAACAGGGCAATTCACTGAAGCTTTCTTT. The encoded protein is CASSPTGQFTEAFF.

The chain combines TRBV10-1 with TRBJ2-2; D is perhaps TRBD2 (6 bases). Trimming took off 3 bases at V and 1 base at J, with 12 bases between the two ends. The CDR3 totals 16 residues. CDR1 and CDR2 (germline): WNHNN, SYGVQD (reference sequence). CDR3 sequence (DNA): TGCGCCAGCAGTGACTCGGGAGAAGAGAACACCGGGGAGCTGTTTTTT. It encodes CASSDSGEENTGELFF.

This chain connects TRBV5-5 to TRBJ2-6; D may be TRBD1 (6 bases). This CDR3 spans 15 amino acids. Trimming cost V 2 bases and J 4 bases, with 10 bases left between them. Germline CDR1 reads SGHKS; CDR2 reads YYEKEE (reference sequence). CDR3 residues: CASSLGGSGANVLTF. The CDR3 coding sequence is TGTGCCAGCAGCTTAGGGGGATCCGGGGCCAACGTCCTGACTTTC.

The CDR3 DNA reads TGTGCCAGCAGTCGGCGGGGCTATGGCTACACCTTC. It specifies CASSRRGYGYTF. The chain joins TRBV9 to TRBJ1-2; no firm D call. Per germline, CDR1 SGDLS and CDR2 YYNGEE. The CDR3 has 12 amino acids. V gave up 5 bases and J gave up 4 bases, with 9 bases separating them.

This clone was seen only once. This chain connects TRBV5-1 to TRBJ2-2; 8 bases are a match to TRBD1. V lost 0 bases to trimming and J lost 8 bases; unmatched junction nucleotides: 6. Looked up from germline, CDR1 is SGHRS and CDR2 is YFSETQ. The CDR3 sequence is 15 residues long. This chain's CDR3 is CASSLAVDRGGELFF. CDR3 coding DNA: TGCGCCAGCAGCTTGGCCGTTGACAGGGGAGGGGAGCTGTTTTTT.

V is TRBV4-3 and J is TRBJ2-5; TRBD2 matches at 11 bases. CDR1 is LGHNA, CDR2 YSLEER, per germline. With 0 bases clipped from V and 4 bases from J, the junction kept 10 bases outside the gene matches. This CDR3 contains 18 residues. The DNA of the CDR3 is TGCGCCAGCAGCCAAGAGTTTAGCGGGAGGGCCGGGCGAGAGACCCAGTACTTC. It translates to CASSQEFSGRAGRETQYF.

This chain joins TRBV5-1 and TRBJ2-5; tentative D call: TRBD1 (6 bases). Germline assignment: CDR1 SGHRS and CDR2 YFSETQ. Trimming pared 0 bases from V and 6 bases from J, leaving 9 bases between. The CDR3 is made up of 13 amino acids. The CDR3 nucleotides read TGCGCCAGCAGCTTGGACAGGGTGCAGACCCAGTACTTC. Its protein product is CASSLDRVQTQYF.

The gene calls are TRBV10-1 and TRBJ2-1; a weak D match, TRBD1 (6 bases). Trimming took off 2 bases at V and 11 bases at J, with 16 bases between the two ends. Germline lookup yields CDR1 WNHNN and CDR2 SYGVQD (reference sequence). The CDR3 runs to 14 residues. CDR3 nucleotide sequence: TGCGCCAGCAGTGAGGGGCTCCAACAGGGACAGCAGTTCTTC. Amino acid sequence: CASSEGLQQGQQFF.

The V and J genes are TRBV6-1 and TRBJ2-5; the match to TRBD2 covers 8 bases. Germline assignment: CDR1 MNHNS and CDR2 SASEGT. The CDR3 contains 15 residues. The trim removed 6 bases at V and 4 bases at J, leaving 10 bases unmatched. CDR3 bases: TGTGCCAGCAGCTTCTTCGGGACTAGTGCAGAGACCCAGTACTTC. The encoded protein is CASSFFGTSAETQYF.

The CDR3 DNA is TGTGCCAGCAGCCCCCGGGACAGGGGGAGACGGGATAATGAAAAACTGTTTTTT. Translating gives CASSPRDRGRRDNEKLFF. The rearrangement uses TRBV5-5 and TRBJ1-4; TRBD1 matches 11 bases. J was trimmed by 4 bases and V by 4 bases; bases with no gene match: 12. The CDR3 sequence is 18 residues long. CDR1 and CDR2 (germline): SGHKS, YYEKEE (reference sequence). The variable domain in full, completed from reference TRBV5-5 and TRBJ1-4, reads DAGVTQSPTHLIKTRGQQVTLRCSPISGHKSVSWYQQVLGQGPQFIFQYYEKEERGRGNFPDRFSARQFPNYSSELNVNALLLGDSALYLCASSPRDRGRRDNEKLFFGSGTQLSVL.

This chain links TRBV19 with TRBJ2-7; TRBD2 agrees at 8 bases. The CDR3 covers 15 residues. Germline CDR1 is LNHDA and CDR2 is SQIVND (reference sequence). With V trimmed by 3 bases and J by 3 bases, 7 bases remained unmatched. The CDR3 here is CASSIGGGRGYEQYF. CDR3 coding DNA: TGTGCCAGTAGTATCGGCGGGGGGCGCGGCTACGAGCAGTACTTC.

The chain combines TRBV6-5 with TRBJ1-1; no reliable D call. The germline V and J ends were trimmed by 9 bases and 1 base, with 18 bases remaining between them. CDR1 MNHEY and CDR2 SVGAGI come from the germline V gene. This CDR3 has 15 residues. This CDR3 reads CASSIGVLGNTEAFF. The DNA of the CDR3 is TGTGCCAGTTCAATCGGGGTGTTGGGGAACACTGAAGCTTTCTTT.

The chain is built from TRBV18 and TRBJ2-1; tentatively, D is TRBD2 (5 bases). The V gene's germline CDR1 is KGHSH and CDR2 LQKENI. The CDR3 covers 15 residues. V was trimmed by 2 bases and J by 5 bases, leaving 13 bases between them. The CDR3 here is CASSPSWMRDNEQFF. DNA for the CDR3: TGTGCCAGCTCACCATCCTGGATGCGGGACAATGAGCAGTTCTTC.

This rearrangement joins TRBV29-1 to TRBJ2-6, with 7 bases matching TRBD1. CDR1 and CDR2 from the germline V gene are SQVTM and ANQGSEA. The CDR3 has 13 residues. Germline trimming cut 6 bases from V and 2 bases from J; bases unmatched to any gene: 1. The CDR3 sequence is CSVQGAGANVLTF. CDR3 bases: TGCAGCGTGCAGGGGGCTGGGGCCAACGTCCTGACTTTC.

This sequence joins TRBV9 and TRBJ2-7, with 7 positions matching TRBD1. In germline, CDR1 is SGDLS, CDR2 YYNGEE. CDR3 length: 14 residues. The ends lost 0 bases at V and 4 bases at J; junction bases unmatched: 4. DNA for the CDR3: TGTGCCAGCAGCGTAGGGGACAGTCGGTACGAGCAGTACTTC. Residues: CASSVGDSRYEQYF.

In this sample, this clone turned up a few times. The V call is TRBV5-1, the J call TRBJ1-6; D may be TRBD1 (6 bases). V was clipped by 0 bases and J by 13 bases, with 11 bases between them. CDR1 and CDR2 from the germline V gene are SGHRS and YFSETQ. This CDR3 comprises 13 residues. CDR3 nucleotides: TGCGCCAGCAGCTTGGAAAGACAGGCCCCCCTCCACTTT. Protein product: CASSLERQAPLHF.

The V call is TRBV5-4, the J call TRBJ2-3, with D possibly being TRBD2 (5 bases). V lost 1 base and J 0 bases, leaving 9 bases between the germline ends. The CDR3 has 15 residues. Germline loops: CDR1 SGHNT, CDR2 YYREEE (reference sequence). The CDR3 sequence: CASSLFGGSTDTQYF. For the CDR3, the DNA is TGTGCCAGCAGCTTGTTTGGCGGGAGCACAGATACGCAGTATTTT.

The chain uses TRBV28 and TRBJ2-5, with TRBD2 matching 12 bases. The germline CDR1 and CDR2 sequences are MDHEN and SYDVKM. The CDR3 contains 16 residues. V shed 5 bases and J 5 bases; nucleotides not matched to a gene: 9. The CDR3 region is CASSRATSGRKETQYF. CDR3 nucleotides: TGTGCCAGCAGTCGGGCGACTAGCGGGAGAAAGGAGACCCAGTACTTC.

The J gene is TRBJ1-4, the V gene TRBV30; unclear D gene. The germline V gene encodes CDR1 GTSNPN and CDR2 SVGIG (reference sequence). CDR3 length: 11 residues. V lost 1 base and J 8 bases, leaving 5 bases between the germline ends. DNA for the CDR3: TGTGCCTGGAGTGCCTCGGAAAAACTGTTTTTT. Amino acids: CAWSASEKLFF.

This chain joins TRBV18 and TRBJ1-6; 7 positions agree with TRBD1. V shed 6 bases, J shed 8 bases, and the junction held 7 bases outside the gene matches. The CDR3 is 14 residues long. Germline CDR1 is KGHSH and CDR2 is LQKENI. As DNA, the CDR3 is TGTGCCAGCTCCCAACAGGGGAGAGATTCACCCCTCCACTTT. This encodes CASSQQGRDSPLHF.

This chain uses TRBV10-1 with TRBJ2-7, with D possibly being TRBD1 (6 bases). This CDR3 has 14 amino acids. CDR1 WNHNN and CDR2 SYGVQD come from the germline V gene (reference sequence). The V and J ends lost 5 bases and 2 bases respectively, with 13 bases between them. CDR3 sequence (DNA): TGCGCCAGCAGTTGGACAGTAATCCCCTACGAGCAGTACTTC. It yields the protein CASSWTVIPYEQYF.

The rearrangement links TRBV28 to TRBJ2-7; 7 bases are shared with TRBD1. This CDR3 spans 16 amino acids. V shed 2 bases, J shed 0 bases, and the junction held 7 bases outside the gene matches. CDR1 and CDR2 from the germline V gene are MDHEN and SYDVKM. The CDR3 here is CASSLVGRQGSYEQYF. The CDR3 DNA follows: TGTGCCAGCAGTTTAGTCGGGCGACAGGGCTCCTACGAGCAGTACTTC.

This rearrangement joins TRBV2 to TRBJ1-2; perhaps TRBD1 as D (5 bases). The germline V gene has CDR1 SNHLY and CDR2 FYNNEI. V was pared by 0 bases and J by 8 bases, with 13 bases between. The CDR3 contains 14 residues. CDR3 residues: CASSEAYQGTGYTF. The CDR3 nucleotides are TGTGCCAGCAGTGAAGCCTACCAGGGTACGGGCTACACCTTC.